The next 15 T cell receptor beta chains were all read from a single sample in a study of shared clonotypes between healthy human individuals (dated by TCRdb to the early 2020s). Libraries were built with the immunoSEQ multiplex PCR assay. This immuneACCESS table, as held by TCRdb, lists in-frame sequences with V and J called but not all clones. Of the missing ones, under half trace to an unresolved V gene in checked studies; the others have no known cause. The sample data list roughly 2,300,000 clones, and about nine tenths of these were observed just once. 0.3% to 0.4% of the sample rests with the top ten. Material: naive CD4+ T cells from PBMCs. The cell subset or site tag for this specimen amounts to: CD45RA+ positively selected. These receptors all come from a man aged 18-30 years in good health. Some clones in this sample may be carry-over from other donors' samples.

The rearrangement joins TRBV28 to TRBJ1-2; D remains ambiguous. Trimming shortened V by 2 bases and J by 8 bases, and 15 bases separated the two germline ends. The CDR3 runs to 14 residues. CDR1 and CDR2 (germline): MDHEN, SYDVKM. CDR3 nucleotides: TGTGCCAGCAGTTTACCGCTGAGGGCCGGGGGCTACACCTTC. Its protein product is CASSLPLRAGGYTF.

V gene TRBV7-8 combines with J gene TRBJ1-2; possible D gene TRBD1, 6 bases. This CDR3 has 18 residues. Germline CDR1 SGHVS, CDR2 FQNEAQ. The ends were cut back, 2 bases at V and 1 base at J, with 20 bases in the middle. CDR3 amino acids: CASSLQYLGGADNYGYTF. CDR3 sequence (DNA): TGTGCCAGCAGCTTACAATACTTAGGGGGGGCAGATAACTATGGCTACACCTTC. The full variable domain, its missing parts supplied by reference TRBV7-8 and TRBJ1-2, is GAGVSQSPRYKVAKRGQDVALRCDPISGHVSLFWYQQALGQGPEFLTYFQNEAQLDKSGLPSDRFFAERPEGSVSTLKIQRTQQEDSAVYLCASSLQYLGGADNYGYTFGSGTRLTVV.

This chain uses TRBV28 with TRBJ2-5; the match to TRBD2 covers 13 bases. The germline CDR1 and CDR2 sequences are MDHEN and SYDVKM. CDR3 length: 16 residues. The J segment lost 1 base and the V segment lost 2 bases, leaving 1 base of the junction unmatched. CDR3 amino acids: CASSLGLAGAQETQYF. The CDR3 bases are TGTGCCAGCAGTTTAGGACTAGCGGGGGCCCAAGAGACCCAGTACTTC.

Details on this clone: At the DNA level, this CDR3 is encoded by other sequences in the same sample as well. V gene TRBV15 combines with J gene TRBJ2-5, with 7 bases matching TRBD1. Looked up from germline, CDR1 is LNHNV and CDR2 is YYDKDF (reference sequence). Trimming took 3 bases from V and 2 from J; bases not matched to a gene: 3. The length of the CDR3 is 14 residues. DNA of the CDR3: TGTGCCACCAGCAGGGACAGGACGCAAGAGACCCAGTACTTC. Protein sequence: CATSRDRTQETQYF.

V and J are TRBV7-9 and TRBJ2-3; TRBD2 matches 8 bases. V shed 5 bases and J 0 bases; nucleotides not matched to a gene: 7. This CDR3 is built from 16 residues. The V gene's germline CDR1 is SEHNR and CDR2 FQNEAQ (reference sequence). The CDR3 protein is CASSPPGLGSTDTQYF. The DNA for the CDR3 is TGTGCCAGCAGCCCCCCGGGACTAGGGAGCACAGATACGCAGTATTTT.

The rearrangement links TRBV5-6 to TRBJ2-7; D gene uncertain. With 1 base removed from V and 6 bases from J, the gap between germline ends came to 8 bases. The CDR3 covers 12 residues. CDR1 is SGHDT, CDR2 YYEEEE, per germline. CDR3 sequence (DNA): TGTGCCAGCAGCTTGATGGTTTCCGAGCAGTACTTC. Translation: CASSLMVSEQYF.

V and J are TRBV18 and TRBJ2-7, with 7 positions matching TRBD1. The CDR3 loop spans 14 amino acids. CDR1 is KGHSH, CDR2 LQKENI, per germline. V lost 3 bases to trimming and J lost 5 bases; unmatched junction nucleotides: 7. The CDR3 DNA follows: TGTGCCAGCTCACCGACAGACAGGGAACACGAGCAGTACTTC. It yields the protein CASSPTDREHEQYF.

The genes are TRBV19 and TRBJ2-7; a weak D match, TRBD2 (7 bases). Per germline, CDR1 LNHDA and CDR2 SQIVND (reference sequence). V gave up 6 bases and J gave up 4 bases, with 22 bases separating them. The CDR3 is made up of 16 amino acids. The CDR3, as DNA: TGTGCCAGTAGCACAAGGGGGGGGAGAAGGTTGTACGAGCAGTACTTC. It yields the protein CASSTRGGRRLYEQYF.

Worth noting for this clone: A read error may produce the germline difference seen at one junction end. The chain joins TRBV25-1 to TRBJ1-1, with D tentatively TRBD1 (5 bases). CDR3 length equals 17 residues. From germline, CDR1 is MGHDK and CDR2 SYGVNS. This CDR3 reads CARTTGARNPMNSEAFF. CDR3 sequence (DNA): TGTGCCAGAACTACCGGGGCCAGAAATCCCATGAACTCTGAAGCTTTCTTT.

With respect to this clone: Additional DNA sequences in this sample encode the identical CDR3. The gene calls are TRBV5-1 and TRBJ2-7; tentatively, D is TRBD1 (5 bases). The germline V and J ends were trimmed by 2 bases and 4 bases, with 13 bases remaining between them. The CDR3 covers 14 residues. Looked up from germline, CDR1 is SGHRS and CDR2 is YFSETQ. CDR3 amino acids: CASSLARASYEQYF. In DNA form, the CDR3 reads TGCGCCAGCAGCTTAGCCAGGGCAAGTTACGAGCAGTACTTC.

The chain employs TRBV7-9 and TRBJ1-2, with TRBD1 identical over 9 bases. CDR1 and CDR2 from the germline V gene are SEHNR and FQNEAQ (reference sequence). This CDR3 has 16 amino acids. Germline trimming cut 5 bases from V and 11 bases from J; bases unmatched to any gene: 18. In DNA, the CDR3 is TGTGCCAGCAGCCCCAGGGTAGACTCCGGACAGGGGATTTACACCTTC. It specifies CASSPRVDSGQGIYTF.

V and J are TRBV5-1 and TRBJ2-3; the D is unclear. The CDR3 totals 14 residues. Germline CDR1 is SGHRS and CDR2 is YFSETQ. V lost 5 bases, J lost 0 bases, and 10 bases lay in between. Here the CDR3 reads CASSPQRSTDTQYF. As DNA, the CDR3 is TGCGCCAGCAGTCCTCAGCGTAGCACAGATACGCAGTATTTT.

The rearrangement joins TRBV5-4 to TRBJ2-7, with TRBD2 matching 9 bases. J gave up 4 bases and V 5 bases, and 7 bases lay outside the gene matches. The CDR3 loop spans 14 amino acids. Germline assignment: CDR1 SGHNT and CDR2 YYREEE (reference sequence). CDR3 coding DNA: TGTGCCAGCAGGAATGGACTAGCGAGGTACGAGCAGTACTTC. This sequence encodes CASRNGLARYEQYF.

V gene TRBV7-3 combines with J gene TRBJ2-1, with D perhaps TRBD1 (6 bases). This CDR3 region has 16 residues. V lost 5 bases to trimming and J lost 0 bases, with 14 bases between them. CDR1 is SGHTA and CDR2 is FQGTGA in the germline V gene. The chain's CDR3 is CASSPQGPRSYNEQFF. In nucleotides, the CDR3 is TGTGCCAGCAGCCCTCAGGGGCCACGCTCCTACAATGAGCAGTTCTTC.

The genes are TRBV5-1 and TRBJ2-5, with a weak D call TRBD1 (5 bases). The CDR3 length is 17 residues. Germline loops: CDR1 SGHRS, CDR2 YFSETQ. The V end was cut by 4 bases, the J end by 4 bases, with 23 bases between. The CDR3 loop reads CASSLGLQGALGETQYF. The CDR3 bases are TGCGCCAGCAGCCTGGGGCTTCAGGGCGCTCTCGGAGAGACCCAGTACTTC.